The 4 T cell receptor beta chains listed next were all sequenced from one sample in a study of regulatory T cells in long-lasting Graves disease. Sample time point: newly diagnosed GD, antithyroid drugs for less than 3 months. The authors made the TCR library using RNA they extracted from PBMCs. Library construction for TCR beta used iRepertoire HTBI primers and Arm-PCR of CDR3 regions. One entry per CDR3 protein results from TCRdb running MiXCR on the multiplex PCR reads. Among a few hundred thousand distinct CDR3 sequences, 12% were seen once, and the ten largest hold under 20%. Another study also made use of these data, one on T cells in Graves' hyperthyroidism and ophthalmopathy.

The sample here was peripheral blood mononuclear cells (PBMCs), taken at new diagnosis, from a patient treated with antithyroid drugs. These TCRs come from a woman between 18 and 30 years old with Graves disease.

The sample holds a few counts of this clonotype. In nucleotides, the CDR3 is TGTGCCAGCAGCCAATCTCGAGACAGGCATATCACACAAGAGACCCAGTACTTC. It codes for CASSQSRDRHITQETQYF. The chain carries TRBV14 and TRBJ2-5; D may be TRBD1 (6 bases). This CDR3 region has 18 residues. CDR1 is SGHDN, CDR2 FVKESK, per germline. V was clipped by 2 bases and J by 2 bases, with 21 bases between them.

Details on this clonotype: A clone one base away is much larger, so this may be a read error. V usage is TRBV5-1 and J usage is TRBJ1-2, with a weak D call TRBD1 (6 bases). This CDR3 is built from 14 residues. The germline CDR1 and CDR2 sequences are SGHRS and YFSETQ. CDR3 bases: TGCCCCAGCAGCCCGATCGGGGGGCGACCCTACGGCACCTTC. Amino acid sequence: CPSSPIGGRPYGTF.

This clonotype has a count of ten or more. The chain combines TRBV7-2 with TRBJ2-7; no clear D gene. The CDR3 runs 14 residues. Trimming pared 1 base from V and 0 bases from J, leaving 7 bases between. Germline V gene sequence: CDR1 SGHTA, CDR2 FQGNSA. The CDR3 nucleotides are TGTGCCAGCAGCTTAGTCCCAGGCTCCTACGAGCAGTACTTC. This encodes CASSLVPGSYEQYF.

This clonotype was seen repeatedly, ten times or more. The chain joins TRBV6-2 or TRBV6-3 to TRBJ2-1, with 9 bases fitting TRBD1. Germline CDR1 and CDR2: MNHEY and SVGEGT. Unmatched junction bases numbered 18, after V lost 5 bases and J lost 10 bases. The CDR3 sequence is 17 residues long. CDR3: CASSGLLMGQGWEEQFF. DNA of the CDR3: TGTGCCAGCAGTGGCCTTTTAATGGGACAGGGTTGGGAGGAGCAGTTCTTC.